This T cell receptor (beta chain) was obtained from a study of T cell responses to AZD1222 COVID-19 vaccine. Study results and caveats: Among spike-specific TCRs, nearly half reportedly target unmutated variant regions. Donors were chiefly white British, with a greater number of females, and clonal diversity was perhaps underestimated. Spike-specific TCR breadth and depth rose after two AZD1222 doses. Sampling captured repertoires only after the peak T cell response.

CDR1 and CDR2 (germline): MNHEY, SVGEGT. CDR3 size: 13 residues. V lost 4 bases to trimming and J lost 7 bases; unmatched junction nucleotides: 4. Using immunoSEQ multiplex PCR, the repertoire was profiled, and TCRdb retains in-frame clones only, with some absent. This table holds some 89,000 clones, around 87% found once. For this clone: What it binds is unknown.

Sequenced here: peripheral blood, sampled on day 0 of MenACWY control vaccination. The source of this sequence is an adult in good health. This sequence joins TRBV6-2 or TRBV6-3 and TRBJ2-1; 7 bases match TRBD1. CDR3 nucleotide sequence: TGTGCCAGCAGTTCGGGCAGGGGGAATGAGCAGTTCTTC. Its translation: CASSSGRGNEQFF.